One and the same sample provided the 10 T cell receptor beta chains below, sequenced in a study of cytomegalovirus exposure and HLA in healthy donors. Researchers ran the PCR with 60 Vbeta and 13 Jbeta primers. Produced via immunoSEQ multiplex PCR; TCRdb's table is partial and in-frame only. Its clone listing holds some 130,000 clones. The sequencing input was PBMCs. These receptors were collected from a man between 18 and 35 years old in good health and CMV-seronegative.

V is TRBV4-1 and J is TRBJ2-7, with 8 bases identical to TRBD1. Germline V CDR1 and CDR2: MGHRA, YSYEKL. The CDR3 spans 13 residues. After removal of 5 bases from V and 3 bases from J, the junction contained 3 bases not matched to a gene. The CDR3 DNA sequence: TGCGCCAGCAGCGCCGGGACAGGCTACGAGCAGTACTTC. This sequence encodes CASSAGTGYEQYF.

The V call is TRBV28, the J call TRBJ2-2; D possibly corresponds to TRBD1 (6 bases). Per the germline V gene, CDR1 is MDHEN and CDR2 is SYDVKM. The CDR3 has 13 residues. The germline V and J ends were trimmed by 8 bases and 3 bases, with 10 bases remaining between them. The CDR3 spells CASGQPYTGELFF. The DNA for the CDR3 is TGTGCCAGCGGACAGCCCTACACCGGGGAGCTGTTTTTT.

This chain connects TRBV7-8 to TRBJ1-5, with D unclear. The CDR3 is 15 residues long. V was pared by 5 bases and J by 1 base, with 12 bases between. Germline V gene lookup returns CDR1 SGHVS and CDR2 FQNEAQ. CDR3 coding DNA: TGTGCCAGCAGCCCCGCGGGAGGAAGCAATCAGCCCCAGCATTTT. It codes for CASSPAGGSNQPQHF.

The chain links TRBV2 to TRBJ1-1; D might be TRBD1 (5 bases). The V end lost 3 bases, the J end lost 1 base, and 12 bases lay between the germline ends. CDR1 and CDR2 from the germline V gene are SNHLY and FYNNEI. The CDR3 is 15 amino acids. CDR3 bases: TGTGCCAGCAGTGACACCGGGACTCCGAACACTGAAGCTTTCTTT. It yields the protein CASSDTGTPNTEAFF. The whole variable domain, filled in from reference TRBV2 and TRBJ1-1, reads EPEVTQTPSHQVTQMGQEVILRCVPISNHLYFYWYRQILGQKVEFLVSFYNNEISEKSEIFDDQFSVERPDGSNFTLKIRSTKLEDSAMYFCASSDTGTPNTEAFFGQGTRLTVV.

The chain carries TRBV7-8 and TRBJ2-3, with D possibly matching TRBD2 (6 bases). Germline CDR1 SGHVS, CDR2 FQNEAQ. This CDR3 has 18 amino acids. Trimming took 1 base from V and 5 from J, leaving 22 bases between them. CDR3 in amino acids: CASSLDGPRRVIGDTQYF. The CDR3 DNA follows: TGTGCCAGCAGCTTAGACGGTCCTAGGAGGGTTATAGGAGATACGCAGTATTTT.

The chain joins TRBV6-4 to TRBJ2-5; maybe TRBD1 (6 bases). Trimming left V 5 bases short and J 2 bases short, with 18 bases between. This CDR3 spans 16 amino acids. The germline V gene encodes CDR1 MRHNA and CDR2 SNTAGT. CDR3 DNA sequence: TGTGCCAGCAGTTCGGGAACAGGGAGTGGGCAAGAGACCCAGTACTTC. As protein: CASSSGTGSGQETQYF.

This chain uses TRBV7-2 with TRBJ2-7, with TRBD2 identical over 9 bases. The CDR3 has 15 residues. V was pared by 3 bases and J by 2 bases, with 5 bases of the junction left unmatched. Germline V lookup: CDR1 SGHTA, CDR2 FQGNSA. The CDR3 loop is CASSFWAGGPYEQYF. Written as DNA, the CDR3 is TGTGCCAGCAGCTTTTGGGCGGGAGGGCCCTACGAGCAGTACTTC.

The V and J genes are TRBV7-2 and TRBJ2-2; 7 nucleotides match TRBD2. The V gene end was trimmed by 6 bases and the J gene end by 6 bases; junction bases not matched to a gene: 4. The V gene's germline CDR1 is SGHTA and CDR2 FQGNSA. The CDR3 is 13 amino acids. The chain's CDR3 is CASSSTSAGELFF. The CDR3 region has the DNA TGTGCCAGCAGTTCTACTAGCGCCGGGGAGCTGTTTTTT. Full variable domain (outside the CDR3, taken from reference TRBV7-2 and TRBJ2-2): GAGVSQSPSNKVTEKGKDVELRCDPISGHTALYWYRQSLGQGLEFLIYFQGNSAPDKSGLPSDRFSAERTGGSVSTLTIQRTQQEDSAVYLCASSSTSAGELFFGEGSRLTVL.

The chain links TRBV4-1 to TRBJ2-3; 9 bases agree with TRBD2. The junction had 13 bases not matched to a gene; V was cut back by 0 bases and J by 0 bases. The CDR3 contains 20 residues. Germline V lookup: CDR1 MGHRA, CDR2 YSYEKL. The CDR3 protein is CASSQDFRTSERTSTDTQYF. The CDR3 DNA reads TGCGCCAGCAGCCAAGATTTCCGGACTAGCGAGAGGACTAGCACAGATACGCAGTATTTT.

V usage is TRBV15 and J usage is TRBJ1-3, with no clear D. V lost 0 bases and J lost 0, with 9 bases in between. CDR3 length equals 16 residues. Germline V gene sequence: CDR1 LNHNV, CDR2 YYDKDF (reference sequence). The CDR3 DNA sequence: TGTGCCACCAGCAGAGATCGGGCGGGCTCTGGAAACACCATATATTTT. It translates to CATSRDRAGSGNTIYF.